These T cell receptor beta chains were read from a single sample in a study of CD8 T cells in Susac syndrome. TCRdb processed the immunoSEQ multiplex PCR reads anew with MiXCR; each CDR3 protein has one entry. This table holds about 140,000 distinct CDR3 sequences, over 85% found once. The sample was CD8+ T cells from PBMCs. The receptors originated from a human donor in good health. CDR3s include the opening cysteine and the closing phenylalanine or tryptophan. The order of the fields is V gene, clone size, D gene, J gene, CDR3 protein, CDR3 DNA. D genes are given only for firm matches. Clone size is stated in some rows and not others, as once, few, many or a class when expanded.

V: TRBV12-3/TRBV12-4
size: NA
D: NA
J: TRBJ2-2
CDR3: CASSLQAGPNTGELFF
DNA: TGTGCCAGCAGTTTACAGGCCGGGCCGAACACCGGGGAGCTGTTTTTT

V: TRBV13
size: once
D: TRBD1
J: TRBJ1-5
CDR3: CASSLRQGDQPQHF
DNA: TGTGCCAGCAGCCTTCGACAGGGAGATCAGCCCCAGCATTTT

V: TRBV29-1
size: NA
D: TRBD2
J: TRBJ2-7
CDR3: CSVGPVGGSYEQYF
DNA: TGCAGCGTTGGCCCCGTGGGCGGGAGCTACGAGCAGTACTTC

V: TRBV27
size: NA
D: NA
J: TRBJ2-5
CDR3: CASSPLLGQETQYF
DNA: TGTGCCAGCAGTCCCCTTTTGGGGCAAGAGACCCAGTACTTC

V: TRBV20-1
size: NA
D: TRBD1
J: TRBJ2-1
CDR3: CSARDRTGNYNEQFF
DNA: TGCAGTGCTAGAGACCGGACAGGGAACTACAATGAGCAGTTCTTC

V: TRBV7-6
size: NA
D: TRBD2
J: TRBJ2-7
CDR3: CASSLGLAGAPYEQYF
DNA: TGTGCCAGCAGCTTAGGACTAGCGGGAGCTCCCTACGAGCAGTACTTC

V: TRBV9
size: NA
D: NA
J: TRBJ2-6
CDR3: CASSAWADSGANVLTF
DNA: TGTGCCAGCAGCGCTTGGGCCGACTCTGGGGCCAACGTCCTGACTTTC

V: TRBV28
size: NA
D: TRBD1
J: TRBJ1-2
CDR3: CASSQATGTGGYRGYTF
DNA: TGTGCCAGCAGTCAAGCCACCGGGACAGGGGGCTACCGTGGCTACACCTTC

V: TRBV6-2/TRBV6-3
size: once
D: NA
J: TRBJ1-2
CDR3: CASSYSPANYGYTF
DNA: TGTGCCAGCAGTTACTCCCCAGCTAACTATGGCTACACCTTC

V: TRBV7-9
size: NA
D: NA
J: TRBJ2-7
CDR3: CASSELRVYEQYF
DNA: TGTGCCAGCAGCGAACTTCGGGTATACGAGCAGTACTTC

V: TRBV3-1
size: NA
D: TRBD2
J: TRBJ2-5
CDR3: CASSLPGTSGPKEETQYF
DNA: TGTGCCAGCAGCCTACCTGGGACTAGCGGCCCCAAAGAAGAGACCCAGTACTTC

V: TRBV20-1
size: NA
D: NA
J: TRBJ2-7
CDR3: CSATLEGSSYEQYF
DNA: TGCAGTGCTACGTTGGAGGGGAGCTCCTACGAGCAGTACTTC

V: TRBV13
size: NA
D: NA
J: TRBJ2-3
CDR3: CASSPESSDTQYF
DNA: TGTGCCAGCAGCCCCGAGAGCTCAGATACGCAGTATTTT

V: TRBV6-1
size: once
D: NA
J: TRBJ2-7
CDR3: CASTAGSYEQYF
DNA: TGTGCCAGCACCGCGGGCTCCTACGAGCAGTACTTC

V: TRBV30
size: NA
D: TRBD2
J: TRBJ2-5
CDR3: CAWSGPGLAGVAGETQYF
DNA: TGTGCCTGGAGTGGACCGGGACTAGCGGGAGTGGCGGGAGAGACCCAGTACTTC

V: TRBV11-2
size: NA
D: TRBD1
J: TRBJ2-5
CDR3: CASSAGTGDPGTQYF
DNA: TGTGCCAGCAGCGCCGGGACAGGGGACCCAGGGACCCAGTACTTC

V: TRBV27
size: once
D: NA
J: TRBJ1-5
CDR3: CASSLMNSNQPQHF
DNA: TGTGCCAGCAGCCTGATGAATAGCAATCAGCCCCAGCATTTT

V: TRBV19
size: NA
D: NA
J: TRBJ1-1
CDR3: CATSRGNTEAFF
DNA: TGTGCCACCTCCAGGGGGAACACTGAAGCTTTCTTT

V: TRBV20-1
size: NA
D: NA
J: TRBJ1-3
CDR3: CSARVAWLESGNTIYF
DNA: TGCAGTGCTAGAGTGGCCTGGTTAGAATCTGGAAACACCATATATTTT

V: TRBV6-5
size: medium-sized
D: TRBD2
J: TRBJ2-7
CDR3: CASSYGGGGYEQYF
DNA: TGTGCCAGCAGTTATGGCGGGGGGGGCTACGAGCAGTACTTC

V: TRBV3-1
size: NA
D: TRBD1
J: TRBJ1-5
CDR3: CASSSHGQVDQPQHF
DNA: TGTGCCAGCAGCTCACACGGACAGGTAGATCAGCCCCAGCATTTT

V: TRBV20-1
size: once
D: NA
J: TRBJ2-7
CDR3: CSASTGPEQYF
DNA: TGCAGTGCTAGTACAGGACCCGAGCAGTACTTC

V: TRBV27
size: NA
D: NA
J: TRBJ2-1
CDR3: CASSWGSEQFF
DNA: TGTGCCAGCAGTTGGGGCTCCGAGCAGTTCTTC

V: TRBV6-5
size: NA
D: NA
J: TRBJ2-7
CDR3: CASSLLPTYEQYF
DNA: TGTGCCAGCAGCCTCCTCCCAACCTACGAGCAGTACTTC

V: TRBV20-1
size: NA
D: NA
J: TRBJ2-7
CDR3: CSAPGRGMSYEQYF
DNA: TGCAGTGCCCCCGGTAGGGGGATGTCCTACGAGCAGTACTTC

V: TRBV4-3
size: NA
D: NA
J: TRBJ2-1
CDR3: CASSPFLSSYNEQFF
DNA: TGCGCCAGCAGCCCATTCTTGAGCTCCTACAATGAGCAGTTCTTC

V: TRBV3-1
size: NA
D: NA
J: TRBJ1-2
CDR3: CASSQGRGPYNYGYTF
DNA: TGTGCCAGCAGCCAAGGGCGGGGGCCCTACAACTATGGCTACACCTTC

V: TRBV27
size: few
D: NA
J: TRBJ2-1
CDR3: CASSSGVDEQFF
DNA: TGTGCCAGCAGTTCTGGCGTCGATGAGCAGTTCTTC

V: TRBV27
size: NA
D: NA
J: TRBJ2-1
CDR3: CASSSLFSGDSNEQFF
DNA: TGTGCCAGCAGTTCCCTTTTTTCGGGAGATAGTAATGAGCAGTTCTTC

V: TRBV7-9
size: NA
D: TRBD1
J: TRBJ1-2
CDR3: CASSPGDRGMVFVYGYTF
DNA: TGTGCCAGCAGCCCCGGGGACAGGGGGATGGTTTTTGTCTATGGCTACACCTTC

V: TRBV5-1
size: NA
D: TRBD1
J: TRBJ1-2
CDR3: CASSDGQGGYYGYTF
DNA: TGCGCCAGCAGCGACGGACAGGGGGGATATTATGGCTACACCTTC

V: TRBV25-1
size: NA
D: NA
J: TRBJ1-5
CDR3: CASSGHRDDSNQPQHF
DNA: TGTGCCAGCAGTGGACACAGGGACGATAGCAATCAGCCCCAGCATTTT

V: TRBV20-1
size: NA
D: NA
J: TRBJ2-1
CDR3: CSARNASYNEQFF
DNA: TGCAGTGCTAGGAATGCCTCCTACAATGAGCAGTTCTTC